This record concerns one T cell receptor beta chain sequence. This clonotype was seen at least ten times. Its recognized antigen is unknown. The sample holds no much larger clone one base away, and base qualities are not on file. Stable Graves' hyperthyroidism was defined as the absence of progression to ophthalmopathy over 18 months of follow-up. Hyperthyroidism patients were newly diagnosed, had a disease duration of under 2 months, and were aged 18 to 65 years. Patients with uncontrolled infections, other autoimmune diseases, pregnancy or lactation were excluded. Diagnoses were established on the basis of clinical symptoms, serum thyroxine and TRAb, thyroid ultrasound, and orbital computed tomography. PBMCs were isolated from about 10 ml of fresh peripheral blood by Ficoll-Paque density gradient centrifugation. Trizol reagent was used to extract total RNA, and RNA quality was then checked on an Agilent 2100 Bioanalyzer.

This sample is drawn from a study of T cells in Graves' hyperthyroidism and ophthalmopathy (dated by TCRdb to the late 2010s). Regarding the research as a whole: Peripheral blood was sampled at the time of initial diagnosis, prior to any treatment. To identify TCR V-J signatures that set the groups apart, the researchers used a discovery cohort of more than 95 patients, made up of 40 to 45 with Graves' ophthalmopathy and 55 to 65 with stable Graves' hyperthyroidism. Whether ophthalmopathy could be predicted prospectively was tested in an independent validation cohort made up of 18 to 20 hyperthyroidism patients plus 17 patients who later progressed to ophthalmopathy. For training and testing, the 80 to 100 patients in the discovery cohort were randomly divided in a 7:3 ratio. In six Graves' hyperthyroidism patients, the study also compared T-cell repertoires from thyroid tissue with T-cell repertoires from blood. After blood sampling, hyperthyroidism patients were treated with methimazole at a starting dose of 30 mg daily, and ophthalmopathy patients were treated with high-dose intravenous methylprednisolone. The paper reports TCR Vbeta CDR3 sequencing of about 140 peripheral blood samples: around 41 ophthalmopathy, under 80 hyperthyroidism and approximately 17 progressor patients.

Findings and caveats that apply to the study as a whole: Blood samples also contained most of the expanded thyroid clonotypes (frequency above 0.001), which suggests that blood repertoires may reflect thyroid immune responses. In validation, progression to ophthalmopathy was predicted by the model with 70% to 71% sensitivity and approximately 78% specificity, a median of 6.5 months before onset. No statistical method was used to set the sample size in advance, and investigators knew the group allocation. A 13 V-J signature model separated ophthalmopathy from stable hyperthyroidism, with around 91% sensitivity and roughly 82% specificity in cross-validation and 80%/75% in testing.

The CDR3 has 14 amino acids, counting the end cysteine and phenylalanine. Only CDR3 DNA remains: 42 bases, in frame from the first base. Here V drops 7 bases and J drops 4 bases, and the junction holds 7 bases not matched to any gene. Per the germline V gene, MGHDK is the CDR1 and SYGVNS is the CDR2. The TCR beta CDR3 regions were amplified from RNA transcripts. For the first round of RT-PCR on the TCR CDR3, the HTBI primer set was used together with the Qiagen OneStep RT-PCR kit. A second multiplex PCR round built the libraries, followed by size selection and purification. Libraries were sequenced paired-end with 100 bp reads on an Illumina HiSeq2000. In the paper's pipeline: SOAPnuke was used to process the raw data, throwing out any read that contained adapters or uncalled bases, had a mean Phred below 15, or lacked an exact constant-primer or identifier match. COPE v1.2.5 was used to merge the high-quality paired reads, and each unique nucleotide sequence was defined as a clonotype. Clonotypes were aligned to IMGT TRBV, TRBD and TRBJ reference segments using MiTCR v1.1. The analysis included only V-J combinations with a frequency above 0.0001, which together covered more than 99% of the repertoires. The TCS score was defined as the ratio of F50 (clonal expansion) to E x V (chaos), calculated using BLOSUM62-based TCRdist between CDR3 peptides within each V-J. Welch's t-statistics and random forest reduced roughly 540 V-J features to roughly 13, which were used in a naive Bayes classifier (R e1071). Thyroid-blood repertoire similarity was quantified with the Morisita-Horn index. TCRdb passed the public sequencing reads through fastp at Q25 and MiXCR, retaining productive beta sequences. Merged by CDR3 protein, the rows form single entries marked with the most common genes and DNA. Clone size and V and J calls follow TCRdb, not the original study. Recorded for this sample are nearly 750,000 distinct CDR3 sequences; 30% to 40% of them occurred a single time. The top ten clonotypes cover less than 40% of the sample.

The source material was blood. Recombination joined TRBV25-1 with TRBJ1-2, with TRBD1 identical over 9 junction bases. The TCR was taken from a woman between 40 and 50 years old with Graves' hyperthyroidism. The sequenced DNA: TGTGCCAGCAAAAAGACAGGGGGAGGCTATGGCTACACCTTC. It translates as CASKKTGGGYGYTF.